This TCR beta chain is drawn from a study of blood T cells in healthy people across ages. Remarks on this clonotype: The antigen remains unidentified.

Using a J-beta primer mix together with a sample-barcoded 5' primer, a second PCR was run for roughly 7 to 12 cycles. TCRdb re-analysed the 5' RACE reads in MiXCR, keeping a single row per CDR3 protein. The data show around 990,000 distinct CDR3 sequences, approximately 25% seen once. Notes on the study in general: Donors of long life had a larger count of naive CD4+ cells and greater diversity than aged donors.

Germline V gene sequence: CDR1 DFQATT, CDR2 SNEGSKA (reference sequence). The CDR3 is 15 amino acids. Germline trimming cut 3 bases from V and 1 base from J; bases unmatched to any gene: 7. Each sample yielded at least 6 million isolated PBMCs. The sample also formed part of further work on T cells of mothers and their children.

V is TRBV20-1 and J is TRBJ2-3, with 7 bases aligning to TRBD2. The TCR originated in a girl aged 2-10 years in good health. Sequencing was done on a sample of blood. The CDR3 sequence is CSARIQRGRTDTQYF. The CDR3 nucleotides read TGCAGTGCTAGGATCCAGCGGGGACGCACAGATACGCAGTATTTT.